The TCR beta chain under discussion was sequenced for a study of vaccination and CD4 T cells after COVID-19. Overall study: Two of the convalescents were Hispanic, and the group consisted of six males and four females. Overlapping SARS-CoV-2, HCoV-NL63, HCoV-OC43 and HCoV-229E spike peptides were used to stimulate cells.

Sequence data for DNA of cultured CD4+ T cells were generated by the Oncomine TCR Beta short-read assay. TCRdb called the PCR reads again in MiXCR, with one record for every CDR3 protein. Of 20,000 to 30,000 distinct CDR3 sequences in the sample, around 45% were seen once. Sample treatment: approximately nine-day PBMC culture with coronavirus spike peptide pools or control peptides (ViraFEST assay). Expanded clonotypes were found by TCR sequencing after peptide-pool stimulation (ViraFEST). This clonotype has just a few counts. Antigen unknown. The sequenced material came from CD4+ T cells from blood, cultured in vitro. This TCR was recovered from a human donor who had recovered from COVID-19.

CDR3 sequence: CASSYGLAGGPGEQFF. The CDR3 DNA is TGTGCCAGCAGTTACGGACTAGCGGGAGGGCCCGGTGAGCAGTTCTTC. The rearrangement uses TRBV6-2 or TRBV6-3 and TRBJ2-1, with 15 positions matching TRBD2. CDR1 and CDR2 from the germline V gene are MNHEY and SVGEGT. The J segment lost 9 bases and the V segment lost 2 bases, leaving 5 bases of the junction unmatched. The CDR3 extends over 16 amino acids.